Included here is one TCR beta chain sequence, with context. The antigen is undetermined. These data are taken from a study of response to subunit inactivated influenza vaccine. Study-wide points: Few new T cells, the authors suggested, are recruited by each seasonal influenza vaccination.

The length of the CDR3 is 15 residues. The germline gives CDR1 MDHEN, CDR2 SYDVKM. Trimming left V 4 bases short and J 3 bases short, with 16 bases between. TCRdb ran MiXCR on the RT-PCR reads and lists one entry per CDR3 protein. This table has around 650,000 distinct CDR3 sequences, 15% to 18% appearing once. The sequence derives from a man over 45 who received an inactivated influenza vaccine. The material was PBMCs from blood, obtained about 12 days after vaccination. This chain links TRBV28 with TRBJ2-7; no firm D call. CDR3 residues: CASSSATTGLYEQYF. DNA of the CDR3: TGTGCCAGCAGTTCGGCGACAACGGGCCTCTACGAGCAGTACTTC.